This TCR beta chain was identified in a study of graft-versus-host responses after intestinal transplantation (dated by TCRdb to the early 2020s). As for the study more broadly: The transplants that recipients got were multivisceral, liver-intestinal, or isolated intestinal. After intestinal transplantation, graft-versus-host and host-versus-graft alloreactive T cell clones in the graft, circulation and bone marrow were tracked using bulk TCR-beta CDR3 sequencing. Every recipient was given anti-thymocyte globulin induction, then maintenance tacrolimus and steroids for roughly three years. Instead of going to the commercial service, samples from three later patients were sequenced in-house on an Illumina MiSeq and processed with MiXCR. To identify alloreactive clones, pre-transplant mixed lymphocyte reaction products were sequenced and then compared with unstimulated pre-transplant donor and recipient T cells. Donor T cell macrochimerism was defined as a peak of at least 4% donor T cells among recipient peripheral blood mononuclear cells. Of the approximately 24 intestinal transplant recipients enrolled in the cohort, one of whom was a retransplant, 3 patients without pretransplant specimens were excluded. Study-level results and caveats: Conclusions were limited by the relatively low number and heterogeneity of intestinal transplant patients. Early after transplant, peak levels of circulating GvH clones were found to be associated with declines in HvG clones. In patients with donor T cell macrochimerism, the allografts had high GvH to HvG T cell clonal ratios. GvH clones were detected in recipient bone marrow, and some appeared earlier in ileal mucosa or blood, consistent with an intestinal mucosal origin.

The time point label for this specimen denotes: cells obtained before transplantation from donor or recipient. CD3+CD4+ and CD3+CD8+ populations were FACS-sorted from unstimulated pre-transplant donor and recipient cells taken from spleen or lymph nodes. The germline V gene gives CDR1 as ENHRY and CDR2 as SYGVKD. Including the terminal cysteine and phenylalanine, the CDR3 comprises 14 residues. The kept DNA is CDR3 alone, 42 bases in frame from the first base. V is cut by 0 bases and J by 7 bases, and the space between the germline ends is 12 bases. This clone was observed a handful of times. Its antigen remains unidentified. Base qualities are not at hand, and no much larger clone is one base apart. Library preparation was by the immunoSEQ multiplex PCR assay. For most patients, genomic DNA was isolated using the Qiagen DNeasy Blood and Tissue Kit and was shipped frozen to Adaptive Biotechnologies for TCR sequencing. For most patients, genomic DNA was subjected to high-throughput TCR-beta CDR3 sequencing by Adaptive Biotechnologies. The study's own analysis went as follows. TCR sequencing data for roughly 18 patients were retrieved from Adaptive's ImmunoSEQ software; a few other patients were processed with MiXCR and VDJtools. To correct CD4 versus CD8 sorting errors, any sequence found in both subsets at a frequency ratio below 5:1 was removed. CDR3 nucleotide sequences shared between donor and recipient were removed because the origin of such sequences could not be assigned. Alloreactive clones required at least 2-fold expansion over unstimulated cells and minimum CFSE-low frequency of 0.002% (template counts) or 0.001% (read counts). Clones detected in sequenced pre-transplant spleen, lymph node, or MLR CFSE-low populations of the donor or recipient were defined as mappable. The cumulative frequency of alloreactive clones was calculated as a percentage of all sequences, weighted by copy number. This is the immuneACCESS table as TCRdb keeps it, with only in-frame sequences that have V and J called. A part of the clones is gone; compared with another copy, unresolved V genes explain less than half, and the rest is unexplained. Clone size and the V and J calls come from that table; the DNA yielded D and trimming. The sample data list 100,000 to 140,000 clones, and roughly 87% of these were observed just once. Of the sample, around 0.7% falls within the top ten clones.

The receptor comes from a human donor who was the organ donor for an intestinal transplant. This receptor chain uses TRBV10-3 and TRBJ1-1, with no D gene named confidently. The sequencing here drew on unstimulated CD4+ T cells sorted from spleen or lymph node cells, taken before transplant. The DNA sequence reads TGTGCCATCAGTGAGTCTTTAGAACGGCTTGAAGCTTTCTTT. Its product reads: CAISESLERLEAFF.